The clone carrying this T cell receptor (beta chain) was picked up a small number of times. No antigen is known for it. The data derive from a study of T-cell memory formation after mild COVID-19. Study results and caveats: Some clones that responded were present in memory (sampled pre-infection), which suggests cross-reactive memory joined. Clones shrinking between day 15 and 85 showed a balanced CD4/CD8 split, and those that grew later tilted toward CD4+. Mainly CM and EM harbored the contracting CD4+ clones; mainly EMRA harbored the CD8+ ones.

Amplification by 5'RACE using constant-segment primers produced TCR alpha and TCR beta cDNA libraries that carried sample barcodes and UMIs. TCRdb re-analysed the 5' RACE reads in MiXCR, keeping a single row per CDR3 protein. The table shows 300,000 to 350,000 distinct CDR3 sequences, with just under 20% occurring only once. Trimming took off 5 bases at V and 2 bases at J, with 12 bases between the two ends. This CDR3 contains 14 residues. Germline CDR1 SGHTA, CDR2 FQGNSA. The chain couples TRBV7-2 to TRBJ2-5, with D possibly being TRBD2 (5 bases). The sequencing sample was made of PBMCs or a T cell subset sorted from them (not recorded which). The receptor was isolated from a young man who had mild COVID-19 (a few samples of this study predate the infection). Cell type and time point are not known. Here the CDR3 DNA reads TGTGCCAGCAGCAAAACCGGGGAACAAGAGACCCAGTACTTC. This translates into CASSKTGEQETQYF.